This is a list of T cell receptor beta chains from one sample in a study of T cells in Graves' hyperthyroidism and ophthalmopathy. TCRdb used MiXCR to reprocess the multiplex PCR reads, holding one entry per CDR3 protein. Of 600,000 or so distinct CDR3 sequences listed, under 20% were seen once; the top ten hold around 4%. Material: blood. The receptors were sampled from a woman aged 30 to 39 with Graves' hyperthyroidism. The CDR3 runs from the conserved cysteine through the conserved F or W. D genes are given only for firm matches. A clone size is listed for some rows: how often the clone was seen (once, few, many), or a class if it is expanded.

few,TRBV24-1,-,TRBJ2-1,TGTGCCACCAGTGATTTGCTTAGGAGGGATGAGCAGTTCTTC,CATSDLLRRDEQFF
many,TRBV20-1,-,TRBJ2-3,TGCAGTGCCCGGAAGTCTAGCACAGATACGCAGTATTTT,CSARKSSTDTQYF
-,TRBV9,-,TRBJ1-1,TGTGCCAGCAGCGTAGGAGGCAGGGGTACTGAAGCTTTCTTT,CASSVGGRGTEAFF
many,TRBV6-1,TRBD1,TRBJ2-7,TGTGCCAGCAGGATCGGACAGGGCGCCTCCTACGAGCAGTACTTC,CASRIGQGASYEQYF
few,TRBV5-6,-,TRBJ1-5,TGTGCCAGCAGCTTGCTACTGGGCCAGCCCCAGCATTTT,CASSLLLGQPQHF
few,TRBV10-3,-,TRBJ2-3,TGTGCCACCCTCGACGGGACTAGCACAGATACGCAGTATTTT,CATLDGTSTDTQYF
few,TRBV20-1,-,TRBJ2-7,TGCAGTTCCCCAGATGGGGTGGACTACGAGCAGTACTTC,CSSPDGVDYEQYF
-,TRBV7-2,TRBD1,TRBJ1-3,TGTGCCAGCAGCCCGCAGGGGGGGCAAGGAAACACCATATATTTT,CASSPQGGQGNTIYF
few,TRBV5-1,TRBD1,TRBJ2-5,TGCGCCAGCAGCACCCAGACAGGGACCCAAGAGACCCAGTACTTC,CASSTQTGTQETQYF
many,TRBV12-3/TRBV12-4,-,TRBJ2-7,TGTGCCAGCATCAGAGAGTCGGAACGAGGAAAAAGCTCCTACGAGCAGTACTTC,CASIRESERGKSSYEQYF
-,TRBV3-1,-,TRBJ2-2,TGTGCCAGCAGCCCGTCCGAGGTCGGGGAGCTGTTTTTT,CASSPSEVGELFF
-,TRBV29-1,-,TRBJ2-7,TGCAGCGTTGTGGAGGGGGCCAATTACGAGCAGTACTTC,CSVVEGANYEQYF
many,TRBV28,TRBD2,TRBJ2-7,TGTGCCAGCAGACCTCCTCTTAGCGGGAGATCCTACGAGCAGTACTTC,CASRPPLSGRSYEQYF
few,TRBV18,-,TRBJ2-3,TGTGCCAGCTCATCGCAGGGGACTGCTGGCACAGATACGCAGTATTTT,CASSSQGTAGTDTQYF
-,TRBV6-1,-,TRBJ1-2,TGTGCCAGCATCTTTTCCAGGGACACCCCCAGTAGTTACACCTTC,CASIFSRDTPSSYTF
many,TRBV27,TRBD2,TRBJ2-1,TGTGCCAGCGCCGGGGGGGGCAACAATGAGCAGTTCTTC,CASAGGGNNEQFF
few,TRBV20-1,-,TRBJ1-5,TGCAGTGCTAGAGACGAGGGTGTGCAGCCCCAGCATTTT,CSARDEGVQPQHF
many,TRBV28,-,TRBJ2-7,TGTGCCAGCAGTTTGACGGAGACCTACGAGCAGTACTTC,CASSLTETYEQYF
-,TRBV28,-,TRBJ1-3,TGTGCCAGCAGTTTGACGATCGGCTCTGGAAACACCATATATTTT,CASSLTIGSGNTIYF
-,TRBV4-2,-,TRBJ2-7,TGTGCCAGCAGCCGAACCGGACACGAGCAGTACTTC,CASSRTGHEQYF
many,TRBV7-9,TRBD1,TRBJ2-1,TGTGCCAGCAGCTCGGACAGGGTGAGGAATGAGCAGTTCTTC,CASSSDRVRNEQFF
many,TRBV15,TRBD2,TRBJ2-2,TGTGCCACCAGCAGCCCAAGTAGCGGGAGGGCCATCGTCGGGGAGCTGTTTTTT,CATSSPSSGRAIVGELFF